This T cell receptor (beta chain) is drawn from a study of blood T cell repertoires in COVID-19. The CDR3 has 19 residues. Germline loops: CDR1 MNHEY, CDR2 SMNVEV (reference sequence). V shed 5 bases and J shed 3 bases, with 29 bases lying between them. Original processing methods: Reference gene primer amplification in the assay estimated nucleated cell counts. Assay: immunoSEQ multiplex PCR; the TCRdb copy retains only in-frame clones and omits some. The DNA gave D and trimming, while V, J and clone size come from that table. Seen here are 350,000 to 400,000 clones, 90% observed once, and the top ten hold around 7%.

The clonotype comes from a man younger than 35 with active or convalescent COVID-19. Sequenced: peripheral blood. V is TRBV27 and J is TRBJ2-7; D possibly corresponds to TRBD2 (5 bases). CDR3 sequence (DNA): TGTGCCAGCAGTCCTGAGCTGGGAGCCGGTAGGGTCTGGCGCTACGAGCAGTACTTC. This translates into CASSPELGAGRVWRYEQYF.